The TCR beta chain under discussion was sequenced for a study of blood T cell repertoires in COVID-19. About the research overall: Researchers got acute and convalescent COVID-19 samples from the United States, Italy and Spain. PBMCs, B-cell-depleted T cells, or T cells provided the cDNA or gDNA that made up the material.

How the authors handled the data: Amplification with reference gene primers provided the estimates of nucleated cell counts. The method was immunoSEQ multiplex PCR; TCRdb's version includes in-frame clones alone and lacks a portion of them. The V and J calls and clone size are taken from that table; D and trimming were inferred from the DNA. Of 250,000 to 300,000 clones in the sample, approximately 90% were seen once. Germline lookup yields CDR1 SGHRS and CDR2 YFSETQ. V was cut by 10 bases and J by 6 bases, with 5 bases left in between. The CDR3 has 8 amino acids. The V and J genes are TRBV5-1 and TRBJ2-7; maybe TRBD2 (5 bases). This TCR derives from a woman aged 60 to 75 with acute or convalescent COVID-19. Material for sequencing was peripheral blood. The CDR3 region has the DNA TGCGCCGGGAGCGAGCAGTACTTC. The encoded protein is CAGSEQYF.